This T cell receptor (beta chain) was identified in a study of blood T cells in healthy people across ages. V lost 2 bases and J lost 5; bases outside the gene matches: 6. This CDR3 comprises 16 residues. CDR1 and CDR2 (germline): MNHNS, SASEGT. The sample holds a few counts of this clonotype. Primers used in a second PCR of roughly 6 to 11 cycles were a sample-barcoded 5' primer and a J-beta primer mix. TCRdb recomputed calls from the 5' RACE reads with MiXCR, one row per CDR3 protein. Altogether 750,000 to 950,000 distinct CDR3 sequences are present, 20% to 30% being singletons, with the ten largest covering roughly 3.1%. The same specimen was also included in a second study, on T cells of mothers and their children.

The sequenced material came from blood. This TCR was sampled from a boy under 18 in good health. The chain carries TRBV6-1 and TRBJ2-4; 10 positions match TRBD1. For the CDR3, the DNA is TGTGCCAGCAGTGAATCTATCGGGACAGGGGAAAACATTCAGTACTTC. This sequence encodes CASSESIGTGENIQYF.